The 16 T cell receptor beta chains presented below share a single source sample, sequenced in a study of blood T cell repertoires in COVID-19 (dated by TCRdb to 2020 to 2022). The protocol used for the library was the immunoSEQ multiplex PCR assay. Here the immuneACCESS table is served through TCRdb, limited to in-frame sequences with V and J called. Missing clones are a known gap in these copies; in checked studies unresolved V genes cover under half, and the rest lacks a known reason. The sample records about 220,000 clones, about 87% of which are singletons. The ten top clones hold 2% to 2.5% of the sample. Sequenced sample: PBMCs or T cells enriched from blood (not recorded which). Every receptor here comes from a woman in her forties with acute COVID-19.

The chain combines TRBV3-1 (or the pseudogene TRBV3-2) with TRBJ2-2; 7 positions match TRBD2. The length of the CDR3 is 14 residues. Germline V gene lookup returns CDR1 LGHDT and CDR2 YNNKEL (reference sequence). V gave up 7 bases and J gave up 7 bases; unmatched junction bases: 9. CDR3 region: CASTARGFDGELFF. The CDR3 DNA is TGTGCCAGCACCGCGCGGGGGTTTGACGGGGAGCTGTTTTTT.

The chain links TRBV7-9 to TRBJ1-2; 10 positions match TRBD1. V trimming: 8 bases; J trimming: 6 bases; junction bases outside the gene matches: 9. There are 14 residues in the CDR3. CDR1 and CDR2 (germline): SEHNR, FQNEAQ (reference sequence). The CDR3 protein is CASGLGQGRDGYTF. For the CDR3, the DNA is TGTGCCAGCGGCCTGGGACAGGGGAGGGATGGCTACACCTTC.

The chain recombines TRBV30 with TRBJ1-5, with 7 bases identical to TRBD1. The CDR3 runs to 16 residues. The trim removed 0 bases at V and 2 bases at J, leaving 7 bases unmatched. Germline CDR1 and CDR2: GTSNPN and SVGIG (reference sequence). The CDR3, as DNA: TGTGCCTGGAGTGTAAACAGGGGCGCGGGCAATCAGCCCCAGCATTTT. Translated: CAWSVNRGAGNQPQHF.

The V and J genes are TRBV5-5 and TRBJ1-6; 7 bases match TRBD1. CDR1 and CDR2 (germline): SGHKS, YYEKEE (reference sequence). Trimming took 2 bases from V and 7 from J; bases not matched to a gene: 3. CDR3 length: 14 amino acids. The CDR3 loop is CASSLRTGNSPLHF. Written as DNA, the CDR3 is TGTGCCAGCAGCTTAAGGACAGGCAATTCACCCCTCCACTTT.

CDR3: CASSLVLGLTGIFNEQFF. The CDR3 DNA is TGTGCCAGCAGCTTAGTATTGGGCCTAACGGGAATATTCAATGAGCAGTTCTTC. The gene calls are TRBV7-9 and TRBJ2-1; tentative D call: TRBD2 (5 bases). There are 18 residues in the CDR3. Trimming left V 1 base short and J 6 bases short, with 22 bases between. CDR1 and CDR2 (germline): SEHNR, FQNEAQ (reference sequence).

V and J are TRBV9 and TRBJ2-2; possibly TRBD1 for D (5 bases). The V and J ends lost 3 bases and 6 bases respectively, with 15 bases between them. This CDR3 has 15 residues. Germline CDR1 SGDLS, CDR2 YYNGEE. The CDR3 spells CASSEGNRFPGELFF. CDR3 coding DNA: TGTGCCAGCAGCGAGGGGAATCGATTCCCCGGGGAGCTGTTTTTT.

DNA of the CDR3: TGTGCCAGCAGTTACTCCGGACAGAAACTAAGCTATGGCTACACCTTC. This translates into CASSYSGQKLSYGYTF. J is TRBJ1-2 and V is TRBV6-5, with D possibly TRBD1 on 6 matching bases. V was clipped by 0 bases and J by 4 bases, with 15 bases between them. The CDR3 length is 16 residues. Germline lookup yields CDR1 MNHEY and CDR2 SVGAGI.

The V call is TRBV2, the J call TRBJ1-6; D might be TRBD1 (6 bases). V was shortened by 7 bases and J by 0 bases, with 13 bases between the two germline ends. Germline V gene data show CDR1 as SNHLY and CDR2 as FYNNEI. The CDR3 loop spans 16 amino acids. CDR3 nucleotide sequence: TGTGCCAGCAAGGGGGGACTAAGCTCCTATAATTCACCCCTCCACTTT. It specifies CASKGGLSSYNSPLHF.

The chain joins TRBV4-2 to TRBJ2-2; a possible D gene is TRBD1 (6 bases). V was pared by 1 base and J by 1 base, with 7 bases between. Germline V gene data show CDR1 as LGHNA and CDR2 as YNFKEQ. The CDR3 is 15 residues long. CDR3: CASSQAGVNTGELFF. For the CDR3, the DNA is TGTGCCAGCAGCCAAGCAGGGGTGAACACCGGGGAGCTGTTTTTT.

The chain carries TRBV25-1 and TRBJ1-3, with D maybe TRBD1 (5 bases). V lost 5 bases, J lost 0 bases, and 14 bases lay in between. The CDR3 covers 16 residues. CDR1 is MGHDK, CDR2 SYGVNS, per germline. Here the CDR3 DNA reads TGTGCCAGCAGTTCCACACAGGTTTACTCTGGAAACACCATATATTTT. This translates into CASSSTQVYSGNTIYF.

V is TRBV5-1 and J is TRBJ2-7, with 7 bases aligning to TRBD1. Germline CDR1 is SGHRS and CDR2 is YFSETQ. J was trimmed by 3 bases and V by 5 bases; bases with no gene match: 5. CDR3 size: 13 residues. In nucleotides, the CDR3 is TGCGCCAGCAGATCGGGACAGAGCTACGAGCAGTACTTC. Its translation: CASRSGQSYEQYF. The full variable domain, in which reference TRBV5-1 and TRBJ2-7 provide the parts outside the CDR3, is KAGVTQTPRYLIKTRGQQVTLSCSPISGHRSVSWYQQTPGQGLQFLFEYFSETQRNKGNFPGRFSGRQFSNSRSEMNVSTLELGDSALYLCASRSGQSYEQYFGPGTRLTVT.

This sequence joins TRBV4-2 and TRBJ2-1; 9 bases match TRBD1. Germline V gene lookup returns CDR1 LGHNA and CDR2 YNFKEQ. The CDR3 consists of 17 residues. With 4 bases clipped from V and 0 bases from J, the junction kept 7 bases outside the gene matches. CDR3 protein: CASSRGTGRNSYNEQFF. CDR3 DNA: TGTGCCAGCAGCCGGGGGACAGGGAGAAACTCCTACAATGAGCAGTTCTTC.

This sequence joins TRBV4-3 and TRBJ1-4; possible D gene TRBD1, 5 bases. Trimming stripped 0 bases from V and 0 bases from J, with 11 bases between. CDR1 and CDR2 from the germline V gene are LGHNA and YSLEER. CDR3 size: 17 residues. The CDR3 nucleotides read TGCGCCAGCAGCCAAGATGATTTCAGGGCAACTAATGAAAAACTGTTTTTT. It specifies CASSQDDFRATNEKLFF.

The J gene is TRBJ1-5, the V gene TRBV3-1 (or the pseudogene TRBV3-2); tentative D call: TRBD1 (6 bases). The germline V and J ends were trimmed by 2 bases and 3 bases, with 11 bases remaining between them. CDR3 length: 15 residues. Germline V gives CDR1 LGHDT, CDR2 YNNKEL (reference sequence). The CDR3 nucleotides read TGTGCCAGCAGCCAAACACAGGGAAACAATCAGCCCCAGCATTTT. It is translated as CASSQTQGNNQPQHF.

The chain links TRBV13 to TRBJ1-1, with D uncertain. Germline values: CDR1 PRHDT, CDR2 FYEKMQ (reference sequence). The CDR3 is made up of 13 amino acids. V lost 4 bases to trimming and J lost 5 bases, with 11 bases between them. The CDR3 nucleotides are TGTGCCAGCAGCTCAGACGGGTGGACTGAAGCTTTCTTT. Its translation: CASSSDGWTEAFF.

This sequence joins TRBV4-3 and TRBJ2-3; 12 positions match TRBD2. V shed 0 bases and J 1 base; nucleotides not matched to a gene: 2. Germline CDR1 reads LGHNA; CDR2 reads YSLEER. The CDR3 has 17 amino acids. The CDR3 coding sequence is TGCGCCAGCAGCCAAGATCGGACTAGCGGGGGCACAGATACGCAGTATTTT. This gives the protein CASSQDRTSGGTDTQYF.